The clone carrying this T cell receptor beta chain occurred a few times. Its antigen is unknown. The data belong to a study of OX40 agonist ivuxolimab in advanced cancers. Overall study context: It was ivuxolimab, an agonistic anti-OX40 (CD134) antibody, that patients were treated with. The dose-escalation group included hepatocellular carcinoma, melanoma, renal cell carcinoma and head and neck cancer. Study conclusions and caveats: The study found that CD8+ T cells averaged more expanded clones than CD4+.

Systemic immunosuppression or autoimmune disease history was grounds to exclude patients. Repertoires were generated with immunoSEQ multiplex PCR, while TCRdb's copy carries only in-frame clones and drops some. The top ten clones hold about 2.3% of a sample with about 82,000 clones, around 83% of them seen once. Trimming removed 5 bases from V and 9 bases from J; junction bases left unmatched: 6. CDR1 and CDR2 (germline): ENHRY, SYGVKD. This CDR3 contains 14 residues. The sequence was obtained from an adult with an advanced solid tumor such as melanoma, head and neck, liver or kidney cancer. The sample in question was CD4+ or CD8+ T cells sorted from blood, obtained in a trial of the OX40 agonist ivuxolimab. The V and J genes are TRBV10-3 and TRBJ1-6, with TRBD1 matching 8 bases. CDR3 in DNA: TGTGCCATCAGTTCCGACAGGGGCGGTTCACCCCTCCACTTT. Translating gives CAISSDRGGSPLHF.